Presented here are 30 T cell receptor beta chains from one specimen sequenced in a study of shared clonotypes between healthy human individuals. The repertoire was sequenced with immunoSEQ multiplex PCR; TCRdb's copy has only in-frame clones and lacks some. The sample shows roughly 500,000 clones, over 70% of them seen only once. Material for sequencing was PBMCs. These receptors were collected from a middle-aged woman in good health. Some clones in this sample may be carry-over from other donors' samples.

Notes on this clone: At one end the junction does not follow the germline gene, possibly because of a read error. Other nucleotide sequences from this sample produce the same CDR3. The chain couples TRBV6-1 to TRBJ2-6; tentatively, D is TRBD1 or TRBD2 (5 bases each). The CDR3 contains 16 residues. Germline V gives CDR1 MNHNS, CDR2 SASEGT. The CDR3 here is CASSGLDFSGANVLTF. In nucleotides, the CDR3 is TGTGCCAGCAGTGGATTGGACTTCTCTGGGGCCAACGTCCTGACCTTC.

The chain combines TRBV10-3 with TRBJ2-3, with 14 nucleotides matching TRBD2. CDR3 length: 15 residues. The J segment lost 5 bases and the V segment lost 4 bases, leaving 2 bases of the junction unmatched. CDR1 and CDR2 from the germline V gene are ENHRY and SYGVKD. The CDR3 sequence: CAISGGLAGGDTQYF. The CDR3 DNA reads as TGTGCCATCAGTGGAGGACTAGCGGGGGGAGATACGCAGTATTTT.

The chain carries TRBV7-9 and TRBJ2-7, with 9 bases identical to TRBD1. CDR1 is SEHNR, CDR2 FQNEAQ, per germline (reference sequence). The trim removed 7 bases at V and 3 bases at J, leaving 4 bases unmatched. The length of the CDR3 is 13 residues. CDR3 sequence: CASTGQGFYEQYF. CDR3 sequence (DNA): TGTGCCAGCACCGGACAGGGGTTCTACGAGCAGTACTTC.

This sequence joins TRBV6-5 and TRBJ2-7, with TRBD1 matching over 7 bases. The germline gives CDR1 MNHEY, CDR2 SVGAGI. With 6 bases clipped from V and 4 bases from J, the junction kept 6 bases outside the gene matches. This CDR3 contains 13 residues. This CDR3 is CASRGTAQYEQYF. In nucleotides, the CDR3 is TGTGCCAGCAGAGGGACAGCCCAGTACGAGCAGTACTTC.

Notes on this clone: A read error likely explains this, since a far larger clone differs by one base. This chain uses TRBV19 with TRBJ2-7; 7 positions agree with TRBD1. The germline CDR1 and CDR2 sequences are LNHDA and SQIVND (reference sequence). V gave up 5 bases and J gave up 1 base; unmatched junction bases: 11. The CDR3 consists of 16 residues. In DNA form, the CDR3 reads TGTGCCAGTAGTGTCACCGGGGCAGGGGGTTCCTACGAGCAGTACTTC. Residues: CASSVTGAGGSYEQYF.

V is TRBV15 and J is TRBJ2-3, with D unresolved. The CDR3 runs 14 residues. CDR1 and CDR2 (germline): LNHNV, YYDKDF (reference sequence). Trimming shortened V by 1 base and J by 6 bases, and 11 bases separated the two germline ends. CDR3 bases: TGTGCCACCAGCAGAGGCCCACAGTCGGATACGCAGTATTTT. Protein sequence: CATSRGPQSDTQYF.

The rearrangement links TRBV19 to TRBJ2-1; TRBD1 matches at 7 bases. V trimming: 5 bases; J trimming: 7 bases; junction bases outside the gene matches: 5. The CDR3 sequence is 13 residues long. Germline lookup yields CDR1 LNHDA and CDR2 SQIVND (reference sequence). CDR3 region: CASSATGLNEQFF. CDR3 coding DNA: TGTGCCAGTAGTGCGACAGGGTTGAATGAGCAGTTCTTC.

In the case of this clone: A far larger clone is a single base away, which makes a read error likely. Other DNA variants within this sample encode the same CDR3. J is TRBJ1-5 and V is TRBV2, with D unclear. The germline V gene has CDR1 SNHLY and CDR2 FYNNEI. This CDR3 has 15 amino acids. The chain's CDR3 is CASSGLLVSNQPQHF. In nucleotides, the CDR3 is TGTGCCAGCAGTGGCCTGTTAGTAAGCAATCAGCCCCAGCATTTC.

V is TRBV5-4 and J is TRBJ2-6; possibly TRBD2 for D (5 bases). The germline V gene encodes CDR1 SGHNT and CDR2 YYREEE (reference sequence). V was cut by 0 bases and J by 0 bases, with 16 bases left in between. There are 19 residues in the CDR3. The CDR3 coding sequence is TGTGCCAGCAGCTTGGGAGGGAGACTCGCTGGCTCTGGGGCCAACGTCCTGACTTTC. Translation gives CASSLGGRLAGSGANVLTF.

V is TRBV18 and J is TRBJ2-3; 10 bases are shared with TRBD1. V lost 1 base and J lost 6; bases outside the gene matches: 4. The CDR3 consists of 15 residues. Germline V gene data show CDR1 as KGHSH and CDR2 as LQKENI. The CDR3 bases are TGTGCCAGCTCACCACTGGGACAGGGGACGGATACGCAGTATTTT. Protein sequence: CASSPLGQGTDTQYF.

Details on this clone: With a far larger clone one base away, a read error is the likely cause. Other DNA sequences of this sample code for an identical CDR3. The chain has TRBV10-1 and TRBJ1-4; the D gene is possibly TRBD1 (6 bases). The germline V gene encodes CDR1 WNHNN and CDR2 SYGVQD (reference sequence). There are 16 residues in the CDR3. CDR3 sequence (DNA): TGCGCCAGTAGTGTTAAGGGGGGGAGGAATAATGAAAAACTGTTTTTT. Translation gives CASSVKGGRNNEKLFF.

To note about this clone: With a far larger clone one base away, a read error is the likely cause. The rearrangement uses TRBV2 and TRBJ1-4; D perhaps matches TRBD1 (5 bases). The CDR3 extends over 13 amino acids. Germline V CDR1 and CDR2: SNHLY, FYNNEI. The CDR3 loop is CSSSQGGAEKLFF. For the CDR3, the DNA is TGTTCCAGCAGCCAGGGAGGGGCTGAAAAACTGTTTTTT.

This clone was found a few times. The chain is built from TRBV7-5 and TRBJ1-1. TRBV7-5 is an annotated pseudogene. The CDR3 extends over 13 amino acids. The CDR3 is CASSAGWGTEAFF. CDR3 nucleotide sequence: TGTGCCAGCAGCGCTGGATGGGGGACTGAAGCTTTCTTT.

This chain uses TRBV28 with TRBJ2-6; the match to TRBD1 covers 12 bases. Trimming cost V 6 bases and J 4 bases; bases outside gene matches: 7. CDR3 length equals 17 residues. CDR1 and CDR2 (germline): MDHEN, SYDVKM. The chain's CDR3 is CASRPGQGARGANVLTF. The CDR3 DNA sequence: TGTGCCAGCAGACCGGGACAGGGGGCGCGGGGGGCCAACGTCCTGACTTTC. The full variable domain, its missing parts supplied by reference TRBV28 and TRBJ2-6, is DVKVTQSSRYLVKRTGEKVFLECVQDMDHENMFWYRQDPGLGLRLIYFSYDVKMKEKGDIPEGYSVSREKKERFSLILESASTNQTSMYLCASRPGQGARGANVLTFGAGSRLTVL.

This clone was observed once. A far larger clone differs by one base, so this is likely a read error. This chain connects TRBV11-2 to TRBJ2-1, with D unclear. The V and J ends lost 8 bases and 12 bases respectively, with 20 bases between them. This CDR3 spans 13 amino acids. CDR1 and CDR2 (germline): SGHAT, FQNNGV. This CDR3 is CASGSRGLVGQFF. For the CDR3, the DNA is TGTGCCAGCGGCTCCCGTGGGCTTGTCGGGCAGTTCTTC. Supplemented by reference TRBV11-2 and TRBJ2-1, the full variable domain reads EAGVAQSPRYKIIEKRQSVAFWCNPISGHATLYWYQQILGQGPKLLIQFQNNGVVDDSQLPKDRFSAERLKGVDSTLKIQPAKLEDSAVYLCASGSRGLVGQFFGPGTRLTVL.

The rearrangement joins TRBV9 to TRBJ1-1, with a weak D call TRBD1 (6 bases). Germline CDR1 is SGDLS and CDR2 is YYNGEE. V lost 2 bases and J lost 3, with 14 bases in between. The CDR3 covers 15 residues. The CDR3 region has the DNA TGTGCCAGCAGCGTGGCCACGACAGGCCACACTGAAGCTTTCTTT. Translating gives CASSVATTGHTEAFF. Filled out from reference TRBV9 and TRBJ1-1, the complete variable domain reads DSGVTQTPKHLITATGQRVTLRCSPRSGDLSVYWYQQSLDQGLQFLIQYYNGEERAKGNILERFSAQQFPDLHSELNLSSLELGDSALYFCASSVATTGHTEAFFGQGTRLTVV.

A note on this clone: A far more abundant clone sits one base away, making this likely a read error. The chain couples TRBV9 to TRBJ2-6; D gene uncertain. V was clipped by 4 bases and J by 0 bases, with 14 bases between them. This CDR3 has 17 residues. Germline assignment: CDR1 SGDLS and CDR2 YYNGEE. CDR3 loop: CASSPVGTSSGANVLTF. CDR3 in DNA: TGTGCCAGCAGCCCGGTCGGTACGAGCTCTGGGGCCAACGTCCTGACTTTC.

The gene calls are TRBV11-2 and TRBJ2-7; possible D gene TRBD1, 5 bases. The CDR3 is 19 amino acids. Trimming pared 4 bases from V and 0 bases from J, leaving 25 bases between. Germline CDR1 reads SGHAT; CDR2 reads FQNNGV. The CDR3 is CASSSPFGSRAGYSYEQYF. In DNA, the CDR3 is TGTGCCAGCAGCTCTCCGTTCGGAAGTAGAGCAGGGTACTCCTACGAGCAGTACTTC.

V gene TRBV2 combines with J gene TRBJ1-4; 9 nucleotides align to TRBD1. This CDR3 region has 15 residues. Germline assignment: CDR1 SNHLY and CDR2 FYNNEI. V was pared by 6 bases and J by 1 base, with 3 bases of the junction left unmatched. In DNA, the CDR3 is TGTGCCAGCAGGCCGGGACAGGGAACTAATGAAAAACTGTTTTTT. Protein sequence: CASRPGQGTNEKLFF.

CDR3 DNA sequence: TGTGCCACCAGCAGAGGTACGGATCCCGCTTATGGCTACACCTTC. Its translation: CATSRGTDPAYGYTF. The chain recombines TRBV15 with TRBJ1-2; D not certain. Germline CDR1 and CDR2: LNHNV and YYDKDF (reference sequence). V gave up 1 base and J gave up 5 bases, with 14 bases separating them. The CDR3 contains 15 residues.

The gene calls are TRBV27 and TRBJ1-5, with 8 positions matching TRBD1. This CDR3 has 13 amino acids. Trimming at V came to 5 bases and at J to 11 bases, leaving 8 bases not matched to a gene. The germline CDR1 and CDR2 sequences are MNHEY and SMNVEV (reference sequence). CDR3 amino acids: CASSVRDRRAQHF. DNA of the CDR3: TGTGCCAGCAGTGTACGGGACAGGAGAGCCCAGCATTTT.

In DNA, the CDR3 is TGTGCCAGCAGTCAGGGAGAAGCAGATACGCAGTATTTT. This sequence encodes CASSQGEADTQYF. The chain has TRBV6-4 and TRBJ2-3, with D perhaps given as TRBD1 or TRBD2 (5 bases each). With 5 bases removed from V and 4 bases from J, the gap between germline ends came to 10 bases. Germline-derived CDR1 and CDR2 are MRHNA and SNTAGT. This CDR3 has 13 amino acids.

This rearrangement joins TRBV4-2 to TRBJ1-2; D is unresolved. The CDR3 has 14 amino acids. Germline V gives CDR1 LGHNA, CDR2 YNFKEQ. V lost 1 base to trimming and J lost 0 bases, with 6 bases between them. The CDR3 DNA is TGTGCCAGCAGCCAAGGCCCATCTAACTATGGCTACACCTTC. It yields the protein CASSQGPSNYGYTF.

This clone came up once. The chain joins TRBV10-3 to TRBJ2-1; the D is unclear. The germline CDR1 and CDR2 sequences are ENHRY and SYGVKD. The CDR3 totals 14 residues. The V gene lost 5 bases and the J gene lost 6 bases, with 14 bases spanning the gap. CDR3 sequence (DNA): TGTGCCATCAGTTCAAAAAAGGAACGCAATGAGCAGTTCTTC. Translation: CAISSKKERNEQFF.

The chain uses TRBV5-1 and TRBJ1-4; D is perhaps TRBD1 (5 bases). The germline CDR1 and CDR2 sequences are SGHRS and YFSETQ. The CDR3 spans 14 residues. Trimming took 4 bases from V and 4 from J, leaving 11 bases between them. CDR3 sequence reads: CASSETGFNEKLFF. DNA for the CDR3: TGCGCCAGCAGCGAAACAGGATTTAATGAAAAACTGTTTTTT. The whole variable domain, filled in from reference TRBV5-1 and TRBJ1-4, reads KAGVTQTPRYLIKTRGQQVTLSCSPISGHRSVSWYQQTPGQGLQFLFEYFSETQRNKGNFPGRFSGRQFSNSRSEMNVSTLELGDSALYLCASSETGFNEKLFFGSGTQLSVL.

The sample holds one count of this clone. The chain recombines TRBV28 with TRBJ2-7; D not certain. In germline, CDR1 is MDHEN, CDR2 SYDVKM. CDR3 length equals 14 residues. The germline V and J ends were trimmed by 3 bases and 4 bases, with 13 bases remaining between them. The CDR3 DNA sequence: TGTGCCAGCAGTTTTGTGGGAACTGGGTACGAGCAGTACTTC. This codes for CASSFVGTGYEQYF.

The chain links TRBV5-4 to TRBJ1-1; no clear D gene. CDR3 length: 13 amino acids. The V gene's germline CDR1 is SGHNT and CDR2 YYREEE (reference sequence). The V end lost 1 base, the J end lost 1 base, and 5 bases lay between the germline ends. CDR3 bases: TGTGCCAGCAGCTTGAAACAGAACACTGAAGCTTTCTTT. This codes for CASSLKQNTEAFF.

This clone turned up a few times. This likely stems from a read error, as it lies one base from a far larger clone. The J gene is TRBJ1-4, the V gene TRBV25-1, with D possibly being TRBD1 (6 bases). CDR1 is MGHDK and CDR2 is SYGVNS in the germline V gene. The CDR3 length is 12 residues. The V and J ends lost 5 bases and 14 bases respectively, with 15 bases between them. The CDR3 reads CASSCRSGQLFF. The CDR3 bases are TGTGCCAGCAGTTGTCGGTCAGGACAGCTGTTTTTT.

Concerning this clone: The likely explanation is a read error, given a far larger clone one base away. The same CDR3 can be traced to other DNA sequences in this sample. This rearrangement joins TRBV5-1 to TRBJ2-1, with D tentatively TRBD2 (6 bases). Per the germline V gene, CDR1 is SGHRS and CDR2 is YFSETQ. The CDR3 consists of 15 residues. V was clipped by 4 bases and J by 1 base, with 12 bases between them. CDR3: CASSLGGVSYNEQFF. The CDR3 DNA follows: TGCGCCAGCAGCCTTGGAGGGGTTTCCTACAATGAGCAGTTCTTC.

The V and J genes are TRBV7-9 and TRBJ1-5; no clear D gene. Germline V gene sequence: CDR1 SEHNR, CDR2 FQNEAQ (reference sequence). The CDR3 covers 14 residues. With 1 base removed from V and 3 bases from J, the gap between germline ends came to 7 bases. In nucleotides, the CDR3 is TGTGCCAGCAGCTTAGGCTCCGCCAATCAGCCCCAGCATTTT. It is translated as CASSLGSANQPQHF.